This T cell receptor beta chain was captured by sequencing in a study of T cells in localized non-small cell lung cancer. Assay: immunoSEQ multiplex PCR; the TCRdb copy retains only in-frame clones and omits some. Found here are 11,000 or so clones, over 65% of them singletons; the top ten hold under 25%. Germline V gives CDR1 SGHRS, CDR2 YFSETQ. Trimming removed 5 bases at V and 0 bases at J, with 13 bases between. There are 15 residues in the CDR3. Sequencing used peripheral blood, obtained before any cancer treatment. This sequence joins TRBV5-1 and TRBJ2-3; D is unclear. The receptor was derived from a male donor older than 55 with stage I lung adenocarcinoma. CDR3 sequence (DNA): TGCGCCAGCAGACCGTCGGTTAGCAGCACAGATACGCAGTATTTT. This sequence encodes CASRPSVSSTDTQYF.